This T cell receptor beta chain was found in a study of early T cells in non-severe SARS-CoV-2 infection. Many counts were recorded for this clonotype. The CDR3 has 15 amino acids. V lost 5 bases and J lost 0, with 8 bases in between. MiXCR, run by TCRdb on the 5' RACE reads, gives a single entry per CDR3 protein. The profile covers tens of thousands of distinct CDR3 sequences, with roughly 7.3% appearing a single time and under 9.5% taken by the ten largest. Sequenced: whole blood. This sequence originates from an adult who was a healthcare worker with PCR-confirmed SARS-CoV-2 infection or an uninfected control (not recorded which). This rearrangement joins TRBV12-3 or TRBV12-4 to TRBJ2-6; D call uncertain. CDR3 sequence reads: CASSAFLSGANVLTF. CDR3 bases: TGTGCCAGCAGTGCCTTCCTCTCTGGGGCCAACGTCCTGACTTTC.